The entry below describes one T cell receptor (beta chain). 60 Vbeta and 13 Jbeta primers were used in PCR. TCRdb keeps only in-frame clones here, not all; method: immunoSEQ multiplex PCR. The sample carries some 86,000 clones, about 85% recorded once. These data are taken from a study of cytomegalovirus exposure and HLA in healthy donors. Germline CDR1 SNHLY, CDR2 FYNNEI. The V end was cut by 6 bases, the J end by 5 bases, with 10 bases between. CDR3 length equals 12 residues. The receptor's source is a woman in her 40s in good health and CMV-seropositive. This sequence joins TRBV2 and TRBJ1-1; D is undetermined. The sample was PBMCs. The CDR3 region has the DNA TGTGCCAGCAGCCCAAGGAGAACTGAAGCTTTCTTT. Translated, it gives CASSPRRTEAFF.